This T cell receptor (beta chain) was observed in a study of blood T cell repertoires in COVID-19. Whole-study context: PBMCs, B-cell-depleted T cells, or T cells provided the cDNA or gDNA that made up the material.

Only in-frame clones appear in the TCRdb table, and some are missing; sequencing was by immunoSEQ multiplex PCR. This table holds 250,000 to 300,000 clones, approximately 90% found once. CDR3 length: 13 residues. Trimming removed 3 bases from V and 4 bases from J, with 9 bases in between. Seattle patients were enrolled during active infection and followed longitudinally. Specimen: peripheral blood. The J gene is TRBJ1-1, the V gene TRBV12-3 or TRBV12-4; D remains unclear. The sequence was obtained from a woman aged 25 to 39 with COVID-19, enrolled during active disease. In nucleotides, the CDR3 is TGTGCCAGCAGTTTCAGACGGAGCACTGAAGCTTTCTTT. It specifies CASSFRRSTEAFF.